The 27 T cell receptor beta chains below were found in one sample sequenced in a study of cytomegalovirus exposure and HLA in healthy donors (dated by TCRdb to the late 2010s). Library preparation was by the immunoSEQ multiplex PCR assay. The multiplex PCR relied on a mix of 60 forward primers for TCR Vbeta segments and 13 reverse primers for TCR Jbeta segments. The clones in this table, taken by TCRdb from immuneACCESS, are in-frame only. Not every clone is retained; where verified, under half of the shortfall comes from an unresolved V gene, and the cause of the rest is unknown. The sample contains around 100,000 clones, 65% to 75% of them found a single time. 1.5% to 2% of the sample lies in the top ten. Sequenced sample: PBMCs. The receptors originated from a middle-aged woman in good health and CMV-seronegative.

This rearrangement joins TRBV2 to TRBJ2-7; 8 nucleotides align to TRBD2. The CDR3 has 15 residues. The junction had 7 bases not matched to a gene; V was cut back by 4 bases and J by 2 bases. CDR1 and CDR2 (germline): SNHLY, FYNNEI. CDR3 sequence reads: CASSGTGGVPYEQYF. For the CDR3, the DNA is TGTGCCAGCAGTGGGACCGGGGGGGTACCCTACGAGCAGTACTTC.

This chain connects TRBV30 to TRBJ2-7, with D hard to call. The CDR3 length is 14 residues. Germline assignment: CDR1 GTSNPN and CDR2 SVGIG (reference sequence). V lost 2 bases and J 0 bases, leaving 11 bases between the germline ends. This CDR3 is CAWSIGGTSYEQYF. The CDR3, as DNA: TGTGCCTGGAGTATCGGCGGAACCTCCTACGAGCAGTACTTC.

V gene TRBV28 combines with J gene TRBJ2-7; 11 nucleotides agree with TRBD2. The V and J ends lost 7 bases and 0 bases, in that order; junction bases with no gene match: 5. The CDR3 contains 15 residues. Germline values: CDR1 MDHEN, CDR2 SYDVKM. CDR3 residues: CASTGGLADSYEQYF. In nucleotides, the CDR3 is TGTGCCAGCACCGGGGGACTAGCGGACTCCTACGAGCAGTACTTC.

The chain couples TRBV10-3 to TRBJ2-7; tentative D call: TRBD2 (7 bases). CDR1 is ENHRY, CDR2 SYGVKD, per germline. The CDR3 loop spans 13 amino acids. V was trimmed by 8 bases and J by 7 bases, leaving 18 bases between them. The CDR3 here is CAIDGGRTEEQYF. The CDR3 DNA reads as TGTGCCATCGACGGGGGGCGCACAGAAGAGCAGTACTTC.

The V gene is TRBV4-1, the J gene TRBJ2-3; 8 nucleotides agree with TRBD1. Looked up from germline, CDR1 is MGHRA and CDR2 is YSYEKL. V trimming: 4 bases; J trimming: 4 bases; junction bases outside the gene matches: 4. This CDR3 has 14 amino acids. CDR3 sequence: CASSPDRASDTQYF. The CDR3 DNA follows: TGCGCCAGCAGCCCGGACAGGGCGTCAGATACGCAGTATTTT.

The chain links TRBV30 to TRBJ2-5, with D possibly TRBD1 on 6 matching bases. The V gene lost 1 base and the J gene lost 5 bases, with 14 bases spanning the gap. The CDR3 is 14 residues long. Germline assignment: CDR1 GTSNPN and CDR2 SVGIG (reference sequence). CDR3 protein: CAWSGWGRGETQYF. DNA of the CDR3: TGTGCCTGGAGTGGCTGGGGGCGAGGGGAGACCCAGTACTTC.

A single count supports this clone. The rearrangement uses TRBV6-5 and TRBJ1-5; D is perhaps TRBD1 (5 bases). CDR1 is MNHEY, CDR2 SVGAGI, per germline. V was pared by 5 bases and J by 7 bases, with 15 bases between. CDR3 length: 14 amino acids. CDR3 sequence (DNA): TGTGCCAGCAGTGAGCCGCAGGGCCGCCAGCCCCAGCATTTT. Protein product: CASSEPQGRQPQHF.

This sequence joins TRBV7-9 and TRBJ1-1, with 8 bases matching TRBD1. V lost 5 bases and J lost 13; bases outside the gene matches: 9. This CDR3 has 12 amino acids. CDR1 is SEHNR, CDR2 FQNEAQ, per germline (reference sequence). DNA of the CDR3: TGTGCCAGCAGCGAGGACAGGGCTCGGGATTTCTTT. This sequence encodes CASSEDRARDFF.

The CDR3 coding sequence is TGTGCTAGTGGTTTACACAGGGCGGTGGGCAATCAGCCCCAGCATTTT. This sequence encodes CASGLHRAVGNQPQHF. This chain links TRBV12-5 with TRBJ1-5; weak D call: TRBD1 (6 bases). Deletions cut 3 bases from V and 2 bases from J, with 14 bases between. The CDR3 covers 16 residues. Germline V gives CDR1 LGHNT, CDR2 FRNRAP.

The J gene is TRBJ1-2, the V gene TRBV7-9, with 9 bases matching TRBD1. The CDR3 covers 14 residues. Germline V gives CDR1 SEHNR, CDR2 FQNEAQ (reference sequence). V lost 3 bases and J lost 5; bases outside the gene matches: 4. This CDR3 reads CASSFVDRGYGYTF. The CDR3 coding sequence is TGTGCCAGCAGCTTCGTGGACAGGGGATATGGCTACACCTTC.

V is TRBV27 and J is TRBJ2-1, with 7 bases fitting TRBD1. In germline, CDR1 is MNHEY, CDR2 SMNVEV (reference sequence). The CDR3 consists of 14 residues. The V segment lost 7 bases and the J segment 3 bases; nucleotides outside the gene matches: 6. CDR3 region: CASKGAAYYNEQFF. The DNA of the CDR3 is TGTGCCAGCAAGGGGGCAGCTTACTACAATGAGCAGTTCTTC.

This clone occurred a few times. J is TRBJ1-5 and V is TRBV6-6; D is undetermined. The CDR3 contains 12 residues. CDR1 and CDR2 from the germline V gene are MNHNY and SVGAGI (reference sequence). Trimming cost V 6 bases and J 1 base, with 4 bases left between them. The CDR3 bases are TGTGCCAGCAGACAGAGCAATCAGCCCCAGCATTTT. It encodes CASRQSNQPQHF.

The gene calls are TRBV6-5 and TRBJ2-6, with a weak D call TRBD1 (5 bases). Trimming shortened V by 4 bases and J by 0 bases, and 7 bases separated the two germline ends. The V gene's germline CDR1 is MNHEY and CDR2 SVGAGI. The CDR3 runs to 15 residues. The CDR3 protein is CASSSQVSGANVLTF. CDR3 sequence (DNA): TGTGCCAGCAGTTCACAGGTCTCTGGGGCCAACGTCCTGACTTTC.

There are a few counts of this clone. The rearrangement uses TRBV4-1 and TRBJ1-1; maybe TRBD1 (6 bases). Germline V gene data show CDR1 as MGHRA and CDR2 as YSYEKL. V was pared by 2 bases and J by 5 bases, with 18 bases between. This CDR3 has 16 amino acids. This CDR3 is CASSQSRWTGTTEAFF. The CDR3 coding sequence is TGCGCCAGCAGCCAATCTCGGTGGACCGGGACAACTGAAGCTTTCTTT.

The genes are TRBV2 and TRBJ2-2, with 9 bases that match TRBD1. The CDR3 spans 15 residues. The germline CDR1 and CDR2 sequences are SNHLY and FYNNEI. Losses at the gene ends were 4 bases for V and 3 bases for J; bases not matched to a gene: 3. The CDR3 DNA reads TGTGCCAGCAGTGCAGGACAGGGGTACACCGGGGAGCTGTTTTTT. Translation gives CASSAGQGYTGELFF.

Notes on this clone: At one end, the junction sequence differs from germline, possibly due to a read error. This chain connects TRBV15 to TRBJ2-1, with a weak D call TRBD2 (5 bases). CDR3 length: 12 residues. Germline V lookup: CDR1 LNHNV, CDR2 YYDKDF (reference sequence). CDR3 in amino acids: CATSRKREPSIF. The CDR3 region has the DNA TGTGCCACCAGCAGAAAGAGGGAGCCTTCGATCTTC. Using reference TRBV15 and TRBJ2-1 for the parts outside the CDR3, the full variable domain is DAMVIQNPRYQVTQFGKPVTLSCSQTLNHNVMYWYQQKSSQAPKLLFHYYDKDFNNEADTPDNFQSRRPNTSFCFLDIRSPGLGDTAMYLCATSRKREPSIFGPGTRLTVL.

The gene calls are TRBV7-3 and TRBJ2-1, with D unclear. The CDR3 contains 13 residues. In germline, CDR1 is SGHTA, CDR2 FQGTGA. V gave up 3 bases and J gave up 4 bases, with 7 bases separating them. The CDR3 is CASSFSRYNEQFF. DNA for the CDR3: TGTGCCAGCAGCTTTTCCAGGTACAATGAGCAGTTCTTC.

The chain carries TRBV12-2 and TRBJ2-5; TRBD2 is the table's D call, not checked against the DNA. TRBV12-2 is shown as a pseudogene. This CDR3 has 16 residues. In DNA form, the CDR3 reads TGTGCAAGTCCCCATGAGTCGGGACTTTCTCAAGAGACCCAGTACTTC. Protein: CASPHESGLSQETQYF.

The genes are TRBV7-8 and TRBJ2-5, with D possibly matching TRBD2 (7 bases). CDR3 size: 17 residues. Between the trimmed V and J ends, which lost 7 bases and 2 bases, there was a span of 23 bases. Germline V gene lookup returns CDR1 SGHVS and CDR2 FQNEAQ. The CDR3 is CASTRYRGARGQETQYF. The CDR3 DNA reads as TGTGCCAGCACCCGGTACCGGGGGGCTAGAGGACAAGAGACCCAGTACTTC.

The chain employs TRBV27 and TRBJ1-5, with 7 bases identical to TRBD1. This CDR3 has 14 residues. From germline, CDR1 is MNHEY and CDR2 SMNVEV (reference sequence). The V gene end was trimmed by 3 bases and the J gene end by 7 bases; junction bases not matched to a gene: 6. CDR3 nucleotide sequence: TGTGCCAGCAGTTTTACCACAGGGGACCAGCCCCAGCATTTT. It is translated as CASSFTTGDQPQHF.

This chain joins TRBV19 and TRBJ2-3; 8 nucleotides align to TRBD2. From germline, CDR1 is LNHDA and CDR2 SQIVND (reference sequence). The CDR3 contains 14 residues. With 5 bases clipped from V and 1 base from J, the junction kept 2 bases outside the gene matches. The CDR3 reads CASSSGGGTDTQYF. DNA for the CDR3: TGTGCCAGTAGTTCGGGGGGGGGCACAGATACGCAGTATTTT.

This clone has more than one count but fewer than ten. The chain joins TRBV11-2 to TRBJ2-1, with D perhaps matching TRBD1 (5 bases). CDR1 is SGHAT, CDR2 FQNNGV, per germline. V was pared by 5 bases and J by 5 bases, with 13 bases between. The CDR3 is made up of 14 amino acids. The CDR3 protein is CASSKAGLNNEQFF. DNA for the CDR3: TGTGCCAGCAGCAAGGCAGGGTTGAACAATGAGCAGTTCTTC.

The CDR3 protein is CASSEWGGASSGANVLTF. CDR3 in DNA: TGTGCCAGCAGTGAATGGGGCGGGGCAAGCTCTGGGGCCAACGTCCTGACTTTC. The J gene is TRBJ2-6, the V gene TRBV25-1; a possible D gene is TRBD2 (6 bases). Trimming removed 1 base from V and 0 bases from J, with 13 bases in between. Germline loops: CDR1 MGHDK, CDR2 SYGVNS. The length of the CDR3 is 18 residues.

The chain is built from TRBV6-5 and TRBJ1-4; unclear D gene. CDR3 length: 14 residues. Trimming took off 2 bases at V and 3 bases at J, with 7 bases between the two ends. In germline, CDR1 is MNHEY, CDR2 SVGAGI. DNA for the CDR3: TGTGCCAGCAGTTACGGCGGGGCTAATGAAAAACTGTTTTTT. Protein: CASSYGGANEKLFF.

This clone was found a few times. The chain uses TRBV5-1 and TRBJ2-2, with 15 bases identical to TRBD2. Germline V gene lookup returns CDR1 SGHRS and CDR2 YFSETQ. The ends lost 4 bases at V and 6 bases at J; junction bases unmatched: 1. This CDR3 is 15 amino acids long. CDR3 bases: TGCGCCAGCAGCGGACTAGCGGGAGGGCCCGGGGAGCTGTTTTTT. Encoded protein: CASSGLAGGPGELFF.

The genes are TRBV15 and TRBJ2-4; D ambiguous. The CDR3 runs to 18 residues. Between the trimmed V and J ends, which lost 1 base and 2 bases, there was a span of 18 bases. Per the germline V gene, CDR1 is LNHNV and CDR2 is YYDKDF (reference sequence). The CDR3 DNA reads TGTGCCACCAGCAGAGGGCGATATGGAGATACATCCAAAAACATTCAGTACTTC. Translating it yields CATSRGRYGDTSKNIQYF.

CDR3 loop: CASSRLAGNGETQYF. As DNA, the CDR3 is TGTGCCAGCAGCCGACTAGCGGGAAACGGAGAGACCCAGTACTTC. The chain combines TRBV6-6 with TRBJ2-5, with 11 bases fitting TRBD2. From germline, CDR1 is MNHNY and CDR2 SVGAGI (reference sequence). V was clipped by 6 bases and J by 4 bases; unmatched bases: 7. This CDR3 is built from 15 residues.